The 21 T cell receptor beta chains given below trace back to one sample, sequenced in a study of a mutant IDH1 vaccine in newly diagnosed glioma. Profiled with immunoSEQ multiplex PCR; TCRdb holds only in-frame clones, not every one. The repertoire has over 75,000 clones, around 90% of them found once; the top ten carry approximately 0.58%. Time point described: baseline, week 1 (first vaccination visit). Noted treatment: pre-vaccination baseline after standard-of-care therapy. Here the sequenced sample was PBMCs, taken from a glioma patient treated with radiotherapy, temozolomide or both. All receptors come from a woman in her 50s with glioma.

The chain recombines TRBV5-1 with TRBJ2-6; D perhaps matches TRBD2 (6 bases). Germline lookup yields CDR1 SGHRS and CDR2 YFSETQ. The V end was cut by 0 bases, the J end by 3 bases, with 7 bases between. This CDR3 has 15 amino acids. This CDR3 reads CASSLGRGGANVLTF. The DNA of the CDR3 is TGCGCCAGCAGCTTGGGGAGGGGTGGGGCCAACGTCCTGACTTTC. The full variable domain, with the rest looked up from reference TRBV5-1 and TRBJ2-6, is KAGVTQTPRYLIKTRGQQVTLSCSPISGHRSVSWYQQTPGQGLQFLFEYFSETQRNKGNFPGRFSGRQFSNSRSEMNVSTLELGDSALYLCASSLGRGGANVLTFGAGSRLTVL.

This chain links TRBV7-8 with TRBJ2-7; tentatively, D is TRBD1 (5 bases). Trimming took off 6 bases at V and 7 bases at J, with 19 bases between the two ends. CDR1 and CDR2 from the germline V gene are SGHVS and FQNEAQ. The CDR3 covers 14 residues. The CDR3 sequence is CASSSHLSGREQYF. CDR3 sequence (DNA): TGTGCCAGCAGTTCCCACCTTTCAGGGCGAGAGCAGTACTTC.

The V gene is TRBV11-3, the J gene TRBJ2-1, with no clear D. The germline V and J ends were trimmed by 4 bases and 6 bases, with 7 bases remaining between them. The CDR3 length is 12 residues. Per germline, CDR1 SGHNT and CDR2 YENEEA. The CDR3 sequence: CASSSQRNEQFF. The CDR3 DNA reads TGTGCCAGCAGCTCCCAGCGCAATGAGCAGTTCTTC.

The chain recombines TRBV5-1 with TRBJ2-5, with D possibly being TRBD2 (5 bases). V lost 4 bases to trimming and J lost 1 base, with 17 bases between them. Germline CDR1 reads SGHRS; CDR2 reads YFSETQ. This CDR3 has 16 residues. The CDR3 region has the DNA TGCGCCAGCAGCGCCGGCGGGCAGGCCTTCCAAGAGACCCAGTACTTC. It encodes CASSAGGQAFQETQYF. Looking up the rest from reference TRBV5-1 and TRBJ2-5 gives the full variable domain: KAGVTQTPRYLIKTRGQQVTLSCSPISGHRSVSWYQQTPGQGLQFLFEYFSETQRNKGNFPGRFSGRQFSNSRSEMNVSTLELGDSALYLCASSAGGQAFQETQYFGPGTRLLVL.

This clone was observed once. The V and J genes are TRBV27 and TRBJ2-5, with D unclear. CDR1 MNHEY and CDR2 SMNVEV come from the germline V gene (reference sequence). The CDR3 runs 15 residues. The germline V and J ends were trimmed by 0 bases and 4 bases, with 12 bases remaining between them. This chain's CDR3 is CASSLSGMVGETQYF. For the CDR3, the DNA is TGTGCCAGCAGTTTATCAGGGATGGTAGGAGAGACCCAGTACTTC.

This clone was seen once. This chain connects TRBV7-6 to TRBJ2-3; D is undetermined. There are 14 residues in the CDR3. The germline CDR1 and CDR2 sequences are SGHVS and FNYEAQ. V lost 1 base, J lost 7 bases, and 12 bases lay in between. The DNA for the CDR3 is TGTGCCAGCAGCTTAGATGGACGGAAAAATACGCAGTATTTT. It yields the protein CASSLDGRKNTQYF. The full variable domain, with the rest looked up from reference TRBV7-6 and TRBJ2-3, is GAGVSQSPRYKVTKRGQDVALRCDPISGHVSLYWYRQALGQGPEFLTYFNYEAQQDKSGLPNDRFSAERPEGSISTLTIQRTEQRDSAMYRCASSLDGRKNTQYFGPGTRLTVL.

This clone occurred once. The chain uses TRBV2 and TRBJ1-2; 7 bases agree with TRBD1. V lost 7 bases and J lost 5; bases outside the gene matches: 19. The CDR3 is 17 residues long. Germline V gives CDR1 SNHLY, CDR2 FYNNEI. CDR3 bases: TGTGCCAGCATGACACGAGGGGGCGCGGGGGATAGGTATGGCTACACCTTC. Protein: CASMTRGGAGDRYGYTF.

CDR3 region: CASSFRLAGVFNEQFF. In DNA form, the CDR3 reads TGTGCCAGCAGCTTCCGACTAGCGGGAGTGTTCAATGAGCAGTTCTTC. This sequence joins TRBV11-2 and TRBJ2-1, with 12 bases aligning to TRBD2. This CDR3 region has 16 residues. V dropped 3 bases and J dropped 6; count of bases not matched to a gene: 6. Germline V CDR1 and CDR2: SGHAT, FQNNGV.

The gene calls are TRBV19 and TRBJ1-4; perhaps TRBD1 as D (5 bases). This CDR3 contains 14 residues. The germline gives CDR1 LNHDA, CDR2 SQIVND (reference sequence). Trimming took 3 bases from V and 5 from J, leaving 10 bases between them. The CDR3 is CASSIEQGNEKLFF. The CDR3 nucleotides read TGTGCCAGTAGTATTGAGCAGGGAAATGAAAAACTGTTTTTT.

V and J are TRBV25-1 and TRBJ1-2; D remains unclear. There are 14 residues in the CDR3. Trimming cost V 2 bases and J 4 bases, with 11 bases left between them. CDR1 is MGHDK, CDR2 SYGVNS, per germline. This CDR3 is CASSEIGAFYGYTF. CDR3 nucleotide sequence: TGTGCCAGCAGTGAAATTGGAGCCTTCTATGGCTACACCTTC.

This clone was detected once. The genes are TRBV7-2 and TRBJ2-7; TRBD2 matches 10 bases. Germline CDR1 and CDR2: SGHTA and FQGNSA. Trimming at V came to 8 bases and at J to 0 bases, leaving 7 bases not matched to a gene. The CDR3 totals 15 residues. The CDR3 nucleotides are TGTGCCAGCGCCCGGGCTAGCGGGAGCTCCTACGAGCAGTACTTC. Its protein is CASARASGSSYEQYF. The full variable domain, in which reference TRBV7-2 and TRBJ2-7 provide the parts outside the CDR3, is GAGVSQSPSNKVTEKGKDVELRCDPISGHTALYWYRQSLGQGLEFLIYFQGNSAPDKSGLPSDRFSAERTGGSVSTLTIQRTQQEDSAVYLCASARASGSSYEQYFGPGTRLTVT.

This chain joins TRBV10-3 and TRBJ1-4; 7 bases match TRBD1. The CDR3 has 14 residues. Losses at the gene ends were 6 bases for V and 5 bases for J; bases not matched to a gene: 6. Germline CDR1 and CDR2: ENHRY and SYGVKD. The CDR3 coding sequence is TGTGCCATCAGACCTACAGGGGAAAATGAAAAACTGTTTTTT. Its protein is CAIRPTGENEKLFF.

V is TRBV6-6 and J is TRBJ1-6, with 8 bases that match TRBD1. The CDR3 extends over 16 amino acids. CDR1 and CDR2 from the germline V gene are MNHNY and SVGAGI (reference sequence). The V gene end was trimmed by 5 bases and the J gene end by 5 bases; junction bases not matched to a gene: 8. The CDR3 region is CASSLGQGVDNSPLHF. CDR3 coding DNA: TGTGCCAGCAGTCTTGGACAGGGCGTAGATAATTCACCCCTCCACTTT.

The chain couples TRBV18 to TRBJ2-7; D is unresolved. V was shortened by 5 bases and J by 2 bases, with 4 bases between the two germline ends. This CDR3 is 11 amino acids long. Germline values: CDR1 KGHSH, CDR2 LQKENI. The CDR3 region is CASSSAYEQYF. CDR3 bases: TGTGCCAGCTCATCGGCCTACGAGCAGTACTTC.

This chain joins TRBV30 and TRBJ1-6, with D uncertain. Per germline, CDR1 GTSNPN and CDR2 SVGIG (reference sequence). V lost 6 bases and J 7 bases, leaving 16 bases between the germline ends. The CDR3 consists of 14 residues. The CDR3 reads CACPKQEQNSPLHF. The CDR3 bases are TGTGCCTGTCCCAAGCAGGAACAGAATTCACCCCTCCACTTT.

This chain joins TRBV27 and TRBJ1-2; tentatively, D is TRBD1 (6 bases). V gave up 3 bases and J gave up 5 bases, with 16 bases separating them. The CDR3 length is 15 residues. Germline values: CDR1 MNHEY, CDR2 SMNVEV (reference sequence). CDR3 amino acids: CASSFSGALEYGYTF. The CDR3 bases are TGTGCCAGCAGTTTTTCGGGGGCATTGGAATATGGCTACACCTTC.

This clone was observed once. The rearrangement links TRBV19 to TRBJ1-1; TRBD1 aligns across 9 bases. Germline lookup yields CDR1 LNHDA and CDR2 SQIVND (reference sequence). Trimming at V came to 6 bases and at J to 4 bases, leaving 3 bases not matched to a gene. The CDR3 runs to 13 residues. The CDR3 is CASRLTGGTEAFF. The CDR3 nucleotides are TGTGCCAGTAGACTGACAGGGGGCACTGAAGCTTTCTTT.

V is TRBV6-5 and J is TRBJ1-4, with D perhaps matching TRBD1 (5 bases). V gave up 6 bases and J gave up 4 bases, with 9 bases separating them. The CDR3 runs to 13 residues. Germline V lookup: CDR1 MNHEY, CDR2 SVGAGI. The CDR3 nucleotides are TGTGCCAGCAGGGGGCCAATTAATGAAAAACTGTTTTTT. Translated: CASRGPINEKLFF.

The J gene is TRBJ2-5, the V gene TRBV10-2, with D tentatively TRBD2 (5 bases). This CDR3 has 13 amino acids. V was pared by 6 bases and J by 5 bases, with 13 bases between. The germline V gene encodes CDR1 WSHSY and CDR2 SAAADI. The CDR3 DNA reads TGCGCCAGCAGCTTGGACTCATGGGAGACCCAGTACTTC. It specifies CASSLDSWETQYF.

This sequence joins TRBV11-3 and TRBJ2-7; D is unresolved. V lost 4 bases to trimming and J lost 1 base, with 8 bases between them. Germline V gene data show CDR1 as SGHNT and CDR2 as YENEEA. This CDR3 contains 13 residues. The CDR3 protein is CASSSWESYEQYF. The CDR3 DNA follows: TGTGCCAGCAGCTCGTGGGAATCCTACGAGCAGTACTTC. Full variable domain (remainder filled in from reference TRBV11-3 and TRBJ2-7): EAGVVQSPRYKIIEKKQPVAFWCNPISGHNTLYWYLQNLGQGPELLIRYENEEAVDDSQLPKDRFSAERLKGVDSTLKIQPAELGDSAVYLCASSSWESYEQYFGPGTRLTVT.

V and J are TRBV7-9 and TRBJ2-7; TRBD1 agrees at 8 bases. The germline gives CDR1 SEHNR, CDR2 FQNEAQ (reference sequence). This CDR3 has 14 residues. Trimming at V came to 5 bases and at J to 0 bases, leaving 3 bases not matched to a gene. The CDR3 sequence is CASSTTGGSYEQYF. DNA of the CDR3: TGTGCCAGCAGCACCACAGGGGGCTCCTACGAGCAGTACTTC.